Presented here are 30 T cell receptor beta chains from one specimen sequenced in a study of T cell responses to AZD1222 COVID-19 vaccine. Sequencing used immunoSEQ multiplex PCR; TCRdb keeps in-frame clones, though not all of them. The table records more than 85,000 clones, 91% of them present only once. The sequencing here drew on peripheral blood, taken on day 0 of AZD1222 vaccination. The receptors shown here come from an adult in good health.

The chain uses TRBV28 and TRBJ1-2, with D tentatively TRBD1 (6 bases). This CDR3 spans 14 amino acids. The germline gives CDR1 MDHEN, CDR2 SYDVKM. V was trimmed by 5 bases and J by 3 bases, leaving 13 bases between them. The CDR3 region is CASSLAAGDYGYTF. DNA of the CDR3: TGTGCCAGCAGTCTAGCGGCAGGGGACTATGGCTACACCTTC.

The rearrangement uses TRBV29-1 and TRBJ1-3; D perhaps matches TRBD1 (5 bases). Deletions cut 4 bases from V and 8 bases from J, with 15 bases between. CDR1 is SQVTM and CDR2 is ANQGSEA in the germline V gene. The CDR3 covers 13 residues. CDR3: CSVGWGKGDTIYF. The CDR3, as DNA: TGCAGCGTTGGCTGGGGGAAAGGGGACACCATATATTTT.

The rearrangement uses TRBV5-1 and TRBJ2-7; the D gene is possibly TRBD2 (5 bases). The CDR3 runs 11 residues. The germline gives CDR1 SGHRS, CDR2 YFSETQ. The V gene lost 4 bases and the J gene lost 12 bases, with 14 bases spanning the gap. The DNA for the CDR3 is TGCGCCAGCAGCCCCGGACTGGCTAGGTACTTC. Translation: CASSPGLARYF.

V usage is TRBV28 and J usage is TRBJ1-1; the D is unclear. V dropped 6 bases and J dropped 1 base, with 18 bases sitting between them. The CDR3 is 16 amino acids. The V gene's germline CDR1 is MDHEN and CDR2 SYDVKM. CDR3 nucleotides: TGTGCCAGCAGGACCTTCATGAATCCACCGAACACTGAAGCTTTCTTT. Translating it yields CASRTFMNPPNTEAFF.

The chain carries TRBV28 and TRBJ2-3; D may be TRBD1 or TRBD2 (7 bases each). CDR1 and CDR2 from the germline V gene are MDHEN and SYDVKM. Trimming left V 3 bases short and J 4 bases short, with 20 bases between. The CDR3 loop spans 17 amino acids. The CDR3 spells CASSFTGRGRASDTQYF. The DNA for the CDR3 is TGTGCCAGCAGTTTCACGGGCAGGGGGAGGGCTTCAGATACGCAGTATTTT.

The chain joins TRBV28 to TRBJ1-1; D is unclear. The V gene lost 3 bases and the J gene lost 2 bases, with 10 bases spanning the gap. The CDR3 consists of 14 residues. Germline V gene sequence: CDR1 MDHEN, CDR2 SYDVKM. CDR3 region: CASSLASGNTEAFF. CDR3 bases: TGTGCCAGCAGTTTGGCCTCCGGTAACACTGAAGCTTTCTTT. Full variable domain (rest looked up from reference TRBV28 and TRBJ1-1): DVKVTQSSRYLVKRTGEKVFLECVQDMDHENMFWYRQDPGLGLRLIYFSYDVKMKEKGDIPEGYSVSREKKERFSLILESASTNQTSMYLCASSLASGNTEAFFGQGTRLTVV.

The CDR3 reads CATSRGQAATNEKLFF. The CDR3 DNA sequence: TGTGCCACCAGCAGAGGACAGGCCGCAACTAATGAAAAACTGTTTTTT. The chain uses TRBV15 and TRBJ1-4; D is possibly TRBD1 (6 bases). This CDR3 is 16 amino acids long. Germline loops: CDR1 LNHNV, CDR2 YYDKDF (reference sequence). Trimming cost V 1 base and J 0 bases, with 9 bases left between them. The variable domain in full, with the rest retrieved from reference TRBV15 and TRBJ1-4, is DAMVIQNPRYQVTQFGKPVTLSCSQTLNHNVMYWYQQKSSQAPKLLFHYYDKDFNNEADTPDNFQSRRPNTSFCFLDIRSPGLGDTAMYLCATSRGQAATNEKLFFGSGTQLSVL.

The chain employs TRBV5-6 and TRBJ2-1; 8 nucleotides align to TRBD2. The CDR3 length is 15 residues. V gave up 0 bases and J gave up 6 bases; unmatched junction bases: 5. The germline gives CDR1 SGHDT, CDR2 YYEEEE. The DNA for the CDR3 is TGTGCCAGCAGCTTGGGGACTAGCCCGGCCAATGAGCAGTTCTTC. Translated, it gives CASSLGTSPANEQFF.

This chain links TRBV5-1 with TRBJ1-1; D possibly corresponds to TRBD1 (5 bases). Trimming took off 0 bases at V and 0 bases at J, with 6 bases between the two ends. CDR3 size: 14 residues. Germline V gives CDR1 SGHRS, CDR2 YFSETQ. The CDR3 reads CASSLGGLNTEAFF. DNA for the CDR3: TGCGCCAGCAGCTTGGGGGGGTTGAACACTGAAGCTTTCTTT.

The gene calls are TRBV19 and TRBJ2-3; 8 positions agree with TRBD2. CDR3 size: 17 residues. The trim removed 5 bases at V and 0 bases at J, leaving 10 bases unmatched. CDR1 LNHDA and CDR2 SQIVND come from the germline V gene (reference sequence). The CDR3 DNA sequence: TGTGCCAGTAGTTTAGTTGGAGCTAGCGGGAGCACAGATACGCAGTATTTT. It yields the protein CASSLVGASGSTDTQYF.

This chain links TRBV18 with TRBJ1-2; 7 bases are shared with TRBD1. Germline loops: CDR1 KGHSH, CDR2 LQKENI. V lost 5 bases to trimming and J lost 7 bases; unmatched junction nucleotides: 19. This CDR3 contains 17 residues. As DNA, the CDR3 is TGTGCCAGCTCAAAGGCAACGGGACAGTCCATTCTAGGTGGCTACACCTTC. It specifies CASSKATGQSILGGYTF.

This chain uses TRBV6-5 with TRBJ1-3; no firm D call. The CDR3 totals 12 residues. Trimming pared 7 bases from V and 7 bases from J, leaving 11 bases between. From germline, CDR1 is MNHEY and CDR2 SVGAGI. The CDR3 DNA reads as TGTGCCAGCAAGGACCCCCCGAACACCATATATTTT. Encoded protein: CASKDPPNTIYF.

V is TRBV6-6 and J is TRBJ1-5, with D maybe TRBD1 (6 bases). This CDR3 region has 14 residues. With 7 bases removed from V and 5 bases from J, the gap between germline ends came to 15 bases. Germline V lookup: CDR1 MNHNY, CDR2 SVGAGI (reference sequence). In DNA form, the CDR3 reads TGTGCCAGCACCACCGGGGGGGCCTATCAGCCCCAGCATTTT. This codes for CASTTGGAYQPQHF.

The DNA for the CDR3 is TGTGCCAGCAGGCCATACAGTAGCAATCAGCCCCAGCATTTT. Translation: CASRPYSSNQPQHF. This chain links TRBV28 with TRBJ1-5; D not certain. Deletions cut 6 bases from V and 0 bases from J, with 9 bases between. Germline V gene lookup returns CDR1 MDHEN and CDR2 SYDVKM. CDR3 length: 14 amino acids.

The gene calls are TRBV19 and TRBJ2-7; TRBD2 agrees at 14 bases. In germline, CDR1 is LNHDA, CDR2 SQIVND (reference sequence). Trimming cost V 4 bases and J 5 bases; bases outside gene matches: 1. This CDR3 comprises 14 residues. CDR3 protein: CASSRGLAGDEQYF. The CDR3 DNA follows: TGTGCCAGTAGTAGGGGACTAGCGGGGGACGAGCAGTACTTC.

The chain uses TRBV29-1 and TRBJ1-1, with D perhaps matching TRBD1 (5 bases). The V end was cut by 6 bases, the J end by 3 bases, with 14 bases between. The CDR3 sequence is 13 residues long. From germline, CDR1 is SQVTM and CDR2 ANQGSEA. The CDR3 nucleotides read TGCAGCGTGGGGGAAGGGGCGGACACTGAAGCTTTCTTT. It is translated as CSVGEGADTEAFF.

The chain's CDR3 is CASSWASATYEQYF. The CDR3 nucleotides are TGTGCCAGCAGTTGGGCTAGCGCTACCTACGAGCAGTACTTC. The genes are TRBV6-5 and TRBJ2-7; the D gene is possibly TRBD2 (6 bases). Trimming stripped 4 bases from V and 2 bases from J, with 12 bases between. Germline-derived CDR1 and CDR2 are MNHEY and SVGAGI. The CDR3 is made up of 14 amino acids.

This clone was observed a handful of times. The rearrangement joins TRBV27 to TRBJ1-1; a weak D match, TRBD1 (6 bases). With 7 bases removed from V and 0 bases from J, the gap between germline ends came to 18 bases. The CDR3 contains 16 residues. Germline V gene sequence: CDR1 MNHEY, CDR2 SMNVEV (reference sequence). CDR3 bases: TGTGCCAGCACTGCCTTCGGGGGGGCCTTGAACACTGAAGCTTTCTTT. Translating it yields CASTAFGGALNTEAFF.

This chain uses TRBV9 with TRBJ1-3; no firm D call. Germline V lookup: CDR1 SGDLS, CDR2 YYNGEE. V was cut by 3 bases and J by 4 bases, with 8 bases left in between. This CDR3 comprises 13 residues. CDR3 loop: CASSERLGNTIYF. The CDR3 DNA reads as TGTGCCAGCAGCGAGAGACTCGGAAACACCATATATTTT.

This rearrangement joins TRBV21-1 to TRBJ1-2; no check of the table's D call, TRBD1, against the DNA was made. TRBV21-1 has pseudogene status. The CDR3 spans 16 residues. The CDR3 region is CASSIRDREANYGYTF. In DNA, the CDR3 is TGTGCCAGCAGCATCCGGGACAGGGAAGCTAACTATGGCTACACCTTC.

This rearrangement joins TRBV10-3 to TRBJ1-1; the D gene is possibly TRBD1 (5 bases). Trimming shortened V by 3 bases and J by 3 bases, and 14 bases separated the two germline ends. The germline V gene has CDR1 ENHRY and CDR2 SYGVKD. The CDR3 extends over 15 amino acids. The CDR3 bases are TGTGCCATCAGTGACCCAGGGCTAGGGGACACTGAAGCTTTCTTT. Protein sequence: CAISDPGLGDTEAFF.

The chain employs TRBV3-1 (or the pseudogene TRBV3-2) and TRBJ2-3, with D perhaps TRBD2 (5 bases). CDR1 is LGHDT and CDR2 is YNNKEL in the germline V gene (reference sequence). The CDR3 covers 17 residues. V was pared by 1 base and J by 0 bases, with 14 bases between. DNA for the CDR3: TGTGCCAGCAGCCAAGTTTATGGTGGCGGGAGCACAGATACGCAGTATTTT. This encodes CASSQVYGGGSTDTQYF.

The rearrangement uses TRBV28 and TRBJ2-3; D remains ambiguous. Germline CDR1 is MDHEN and CDR2 is SYDVKM. The CDR3 totals 15 residues. Trimming took 4 bases from V and 2 from J, leaving 13 bases between them. CDR3 coding DNA: TGTGCCAGCAGTTCCCCTGGCAGATTCACAGATACGCAGTATTTT. This encodes CASSSPGRFTDTQYF.

V and J are TRBV16 and TRBJ1-6; tentative D call: TRBD1 (5 bases). Trimming pared 2 bases from V and 9 bases from J, leaving 17 bases between. Germline CDR1 and CDR2: KGHSY and FQNENV. The CDR3 loop spans 16 amino acids. The CDR3 bases are TGTGCCAGCAGCCAACTACAGGAGAACCCTAGTTCACCCCTCCACTTT. Amino acid sequence: CASSQLQENPSSPLHF.

About this clone itself: Other DNA sequences in this specimen translate into the identical CDR3. This chain connects TRBV4-1 to TRBJ2-2; 7 positions agree with TRBD2. J lost 6 bases, V lost 0 bases, and 16 bases had no gene match. The germline CDR1 and CDR2 sequences are MGHRA and YSYEKL. There are 19 residues in the CDR3. CDR3 DNA: TGCGCCAGCAGCCAAGATAGCGGGCTGGCTAGCAGGTTCGCCGGGGAGCTGTTTTTT. It specifies CASSQDSGLASRFAGELFF.

J is TRBJ2-7 and V is TRBV6-5, with TRBD2 as a possible D gene (6 bases). The V end was cut by 0 bases, the J end by 7 bases, with 16 bases between. The CDR3 is made up of 15 amino acids. Looked up from germline, CDR1 is MNHEY and CDR2 is SVGAGI. The CDR3: CASSYSWTTANEQYF. CDR3 DNA: TGTGCCAGCAGTTACTCGTGGACTACCGCTAATGAGCAGTACTTC.

The chain links TRBV24-1 to TRBJ1-1; D may be TRBD1 (5 bases). V lost 2 bases to trimming and J lost 5 bases, with 14 bases between them. Germline V gene sequence: CDR1 KGHDR, CDR2 SFDVKD. The CDR3 runs to 15 residues. CDR3 protein: CATSDSVGEGTEAFF. The CDR3, as DNA: TGTGCCACCAGTGATTCTGTAGGGGAGGGAACTGAAGCTTTCTTT.

V gene TRBV5-1 combines with J gene TRBJ1-2; possible D gene TRBD1, 6 bases. From germline, CDR1 is SGHRS and CDR2 YFSETQ. V shed 2 bases and J shed 6 bases, with 14 bases lying between them. CDR3 length: 14 residues. The CDR3 sequence: CASSFTRGSDGYTF. In nucleotides, the CDR3 is TGCGCCAGCAGCTTTACGAGGGGGTCCGATGGCTACACCTTC.

The count of this clone is one. The chain joins TRBV20-1 to TRBJ2-1; D is ambiguous. Trimming removed 6 bases from V and 4 bases from J, with 4 bases in between. The CDR3 consists of 10 residues. Per the germline V gene, CDR1 is DFQATT and CDR2 is SNEGSKA (reference sequence). This CDR3 is CSAAYNEQFF. The CDR3 coding sequence is TGCAGTGCAGCTTACAATGAGCAGTTCTTC.

This chain connects TRBV6-5 to TRBJ2-7; 10 bases are shared with TRBD2. The CDR3 is 13 residues long. Germline V gene lookup returns CDR1 MNHEY and CDR2 SVGAGI. V lost 6 bases, J lost 6 bases, and 5 bases stayed unmatched. CDR3 region: CASRPGLASEQYF. In DNA form, the CDR3 reads TGTGCCAGCAGGCCGGGACTAGCGAGCGAGCAGTACTTC.